This T cell receptor beta chain was sequenced for a study of blood T cell repertoires in COVID-19. Study background: From the United States, Italy and Spain came samples of acute and convalescent COVID-19.

Germline assignment: CDR1 MNHNY and CDR2 SVGAGI (reference sequence). This CDR3 has 13 residues. V was trimmed by 6 bases and J by 6 bases, leaving 14 bases between them. This table comes from immunoSEQ multiplex PCR, and its TCRdb copy is limited to in-frame clones, with some not included. Among 52,000 or so clones listed, about nine tenths were seen once. The genes are TRBV6-6 and TRBJ1-2; no firm D call. The sample comprised peripheral blood. The TCR was taken from a human donor in a cohort sampled during active COVID-19. The CDR3 bases are TGTGCCAGCAGGTCGACTAGGGAAGATGGCTACACCTTC. Encoded protein: CASRSTREDGYTF.